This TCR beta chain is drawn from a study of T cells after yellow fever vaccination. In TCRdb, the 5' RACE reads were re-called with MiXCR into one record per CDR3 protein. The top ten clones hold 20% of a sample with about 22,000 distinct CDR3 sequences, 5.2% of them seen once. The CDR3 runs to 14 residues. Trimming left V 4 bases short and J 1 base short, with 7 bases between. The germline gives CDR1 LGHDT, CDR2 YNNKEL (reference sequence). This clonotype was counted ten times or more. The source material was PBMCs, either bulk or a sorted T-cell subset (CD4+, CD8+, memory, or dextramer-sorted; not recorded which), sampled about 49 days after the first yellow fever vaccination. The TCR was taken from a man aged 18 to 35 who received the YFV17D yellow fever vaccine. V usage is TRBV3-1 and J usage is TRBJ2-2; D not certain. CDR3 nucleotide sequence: TGTGCCAGCAGCCGGTTCGGGAACACCGGGGAGCTGTTTTTT. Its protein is CASSRFGNTGELFF. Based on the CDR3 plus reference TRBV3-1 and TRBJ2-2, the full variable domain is DTAVSQTPKYLVTQMGNDKSIKCEQNLGHDTMYWYKQDSKKFLKIMFSYNNKELIINETVPNRFSPKSPDKAHLNLHINSLELGDSAVYFCASSRFGNTGELFFGEGSRLTVL.